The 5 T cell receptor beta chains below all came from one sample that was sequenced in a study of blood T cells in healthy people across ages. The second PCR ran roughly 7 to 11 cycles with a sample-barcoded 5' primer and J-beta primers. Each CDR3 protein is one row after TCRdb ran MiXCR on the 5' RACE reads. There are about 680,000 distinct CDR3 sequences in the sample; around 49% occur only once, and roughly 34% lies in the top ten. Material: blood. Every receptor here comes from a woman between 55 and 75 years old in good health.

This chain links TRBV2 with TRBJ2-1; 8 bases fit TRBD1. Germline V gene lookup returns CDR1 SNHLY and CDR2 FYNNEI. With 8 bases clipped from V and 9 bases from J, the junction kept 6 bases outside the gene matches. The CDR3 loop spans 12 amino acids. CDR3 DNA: TGTGCCAGCCTCGCCGGACAGGGTGAGCAGTTCTTC. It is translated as CASLAGQGEQFF.

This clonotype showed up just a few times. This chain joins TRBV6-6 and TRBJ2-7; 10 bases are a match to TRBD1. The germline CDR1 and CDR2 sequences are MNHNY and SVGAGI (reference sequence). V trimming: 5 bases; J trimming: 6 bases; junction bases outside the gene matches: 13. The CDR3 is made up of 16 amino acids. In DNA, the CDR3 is TGTGCCAGCAGTAGTGCCGCCGGGACAGGGGTCTCCGAGCAGTACTTC. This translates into CASSSAAGTGVSEQYF.

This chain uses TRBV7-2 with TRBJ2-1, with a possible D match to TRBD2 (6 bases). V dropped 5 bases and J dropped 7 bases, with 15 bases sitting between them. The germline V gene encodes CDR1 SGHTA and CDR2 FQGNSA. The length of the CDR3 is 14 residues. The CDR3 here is CASSGLPGGNEQFF. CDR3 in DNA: TGTGCCAGCAGCGGACTACCCGGTGGTAATGAGCAGTTCTTC.

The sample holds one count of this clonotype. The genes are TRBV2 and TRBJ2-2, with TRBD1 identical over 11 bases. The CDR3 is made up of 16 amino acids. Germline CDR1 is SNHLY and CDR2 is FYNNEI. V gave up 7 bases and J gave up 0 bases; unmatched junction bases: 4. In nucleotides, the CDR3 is TGTGCCAGCAAGGACAGGGGGCCGGCGAACACCGGGGAGCTGTTTTTT. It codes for CASKDRGPANTGELFF. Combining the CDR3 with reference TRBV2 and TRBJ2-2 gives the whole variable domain EPEVTQTPSHQVTQMGQEVILRCVPISNHLYFYWYRQILGQKVEFLVSFYNNEISEKSEIFDDQFSVERPDGSNFTLKIRSTKLEDSAMYFCASKDRGPANTGELFFGEGSRLTVL.

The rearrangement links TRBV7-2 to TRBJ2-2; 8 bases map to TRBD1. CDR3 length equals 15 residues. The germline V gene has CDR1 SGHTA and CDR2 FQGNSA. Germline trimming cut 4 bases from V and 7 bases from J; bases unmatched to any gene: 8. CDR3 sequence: CASSSDRVGIGELFF. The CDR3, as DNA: TGTGCCAGCAGCTCGGACAGGGTGGGCATCGGGGAGCTGTTTTTT.